This TCR beta chain comes out of a study of blood T cell repertoires in COVID-19. Looking at the study overall: PBMCs, B-cell-depleted T cells, or T cells provided the cDNA or gDNA that made up the material.

The ends were cut back, 0 bases at V and 5 bases at J, with 8 bases in the middle. The CDR3 extends over 12 amino acids. The V gene's germline CDR1 is GTSNPN and CDR2 SVGIG (reference sequence). Generated by immunoSEQ multiplex PCR, the TCRdb table keeps only in-frame clones and is missing some. In the table there are roughly 350,000 clones, approximately 88% of which are singletons. Sequenced material: peripheral blood. The origin of this receptor is a woman aged 45-60 years with active or convalescent COVID-19. The chain recombines TRBV30 with TRBJ2-7, with D uncertain. CDR3 DNA sequence: TGTGCCTGGAGTGTCCTCTTCGACGAGCAGTACTTC. It is translated as CAWSVLFDEQYF.